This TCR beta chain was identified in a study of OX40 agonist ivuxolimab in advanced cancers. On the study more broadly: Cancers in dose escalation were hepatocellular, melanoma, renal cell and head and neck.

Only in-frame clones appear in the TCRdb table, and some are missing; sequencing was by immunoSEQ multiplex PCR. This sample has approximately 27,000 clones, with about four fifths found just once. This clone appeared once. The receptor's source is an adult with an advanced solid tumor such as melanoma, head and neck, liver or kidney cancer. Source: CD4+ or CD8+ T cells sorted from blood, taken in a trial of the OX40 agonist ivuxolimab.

CDR3 protein: CASSISFLGRGGNEQFF. CDR3 nucleotides: TGTGCCAGTAGTATTTCATTCCTTGGGCGGGGAGGGAATGAGCAGTTCTTC. The chain uses TRBV19 and TRBJ2-1, with 7 bases aligning to TRBD2. The ends lost 3 bases at V and 7 bases at J; junction bases unmatched: 15. The CDR3 length is 17 residues. CDR1 and CDR2 (germline): LNHDA, SQIVND (reference sequence).